This entry lists 18 T cell receptor beta chains sequenced from one sample in a study of T-cell memory formation after mild COVID-19. TCRdb recomputed calls from the 5' RACE reads with MiXCR, one row per CDR3 protein. The sample lists 250,000 to 300,000 distinct CDR3 sequences; around 15% were seen once. Sequencing was carried out using PBMCs or a T cell subset sorted from them (not recorded which). The receptors were gathered from a young man who had mild COVID-19 (a few samples of this study predate the infection). Cell type and time point are not known.

The rearrangement uses TRBV6-5 and TRBJ1-1, with D maybe TRBD1 (5 bases). The V end was cut by 4 bases, the J end by 2 bases, with 8 bases between. From germline, CDR1 is MNHEY and CDR2 SVGAGI. The CDR3 consists of 13 residues. CDR3 coding DNA: TGTGCCAGCAGTTTATGGACAAACACTGAAGCTTTCTTT. Translating it yields CASSLWTNTEAFF.

The V call is TRBV12-3 or TRBV12-4, the J call TRBJ1-3; D remains unclear. This CDR3 spans 15 amino acids. Between the trimmed V and J ends, which lost 5 bases and 0 bases, there was a span of 11 bases. CDR3 sequence (DNA): TGTGCCAGCAGTCCACAATCGAGCTCTGGAAACACCATATATTTT. Protein: CASSPQSSSGNTIYF.

This clonotype turned up a few times. The rearrangement joins TRBV7-9 to TRBJ1-1; D is unclear. The ends were cut back, 0 bases at V and 1 base at J, with 9 bases in the middle. This CDR3 has 15 residues. CDR1 SEHNR and CDR2 FQNEAQ come from the germline V gene (reference sequence). CDR3 region: CASSLAVGGNTEAFF. The CDR3 DNA is TGTGCCAGCAGCTTAGCGGTGGGAGGGAACACTGAAGCTTTCTTT.

This clonotype was picked up a small number of times. This chain connects TRBV20-1 to TRBJ2-3, with D possibly TRBD2 on 5 matching bases. Per the germline V gene, CDR1 is DFQATT and CDR2 is SNEGSKA (reference sequence). Trimming removed 3 bases at V and 3 bases at J, with 10 bases between. The CDR3 is 13 amino acids. CDR3 in DNA: TGCAGTGCTAGTCCCACGGGGACAGATACGCAGTATTTT. Amino acids: CSASPTGTDTQYF.

As DNA, the CDR3 is TGTGCCAGCAGGGGACGGGCGAACACTGAAGCTTTCTTT. Translated, it gives CASRGRANTEAFF. The chain links TRBV5-6 to TRBJ1-1, with a tentative D call TRBD1 (5 bases). The CDR3 extends over 13 amino acids. The V end was cut by 5 bases, the J end by 1 base, with 9 bases between. Germline V gene lookup returns CDR1 SGHDT and CDR2 YYEEEE.

This clonotype was counted between two and nine times. This rearrangement joins TRBV20-1 to TRBJ1-1; no reliable D call. The CDR3 is made up of 12 amino acids. Germline V gene data show CDR1 as DFQATT and CDR2 as SNEGSKA (reference sequence). V dropped 1 base and J dropped 3 bases, with 6 bases sitting between them. The CDR3 DNA reads TGCAGTGCTAGAGTGGGTGACACTGAAGCTTTCTTT. Amino acids: CSARVGDTEAFF.

This chain uses TRBV6-2 or TRBV6-3 with TRBJ2-2; TRBD1 aligns across 7 bases. This CDR3 has 12 residues. Trimming removed 7 bases from V and 7 bases from J; junction bases left unmatched: 3. The V gene's germline CDR1 is MNHEY and CDR2 SVGEGT. Here the CDR3 reads CASTQGVGELFF. The CDR3 nucleotides are TGTGCCAGCACCCAGGGGGTCGGGGAGCTGTTTTTT.

This clonotype showed up many times. This chain connects TRBV20-1 to TRBJ2-3; the D gene is possibly TRBD1 (5 bases). There are 16 residues in the CDR3. Germline loops: CDR1 DFQATT, CDR2 SNEGSKA (reference sequence). The germline V and J ends were trimmed by 4 bases and 0 bases, with 17 bases remaining between them. CDR3 sequence: CSAKGGATGSTDTQYF. CDR3 in DNA: TGCAGTGCTAAGGGTGGGGCTACCGGAAGCACAGATACGCAGTATTTT.

This clonotype was recorded many times. The V call is TRBV5-1, the J call TRBJ2-1; either TRBD1 or TRBD2 may fit D (5 bases each). Germline assignment: CDR1 SGHRS and CDR2 YFSETQ. The CDR3 totals 14 residues. The V end was cut by 6 bases, the J end by 6 bases, with 16 bases between. The chain's CDR3 is CASIPGPPGNEQFF. As DNA, the CDR3 is TGCGCCAGCATCCCGGGGCCCCCCGGCAATGAGCAGTTCTTC.

This clonotype was seen more than once but under ten times. The J gene is TRBJ2-3, the V gene TRBV7-9; D unclear. This CDR3 has 13 residues. Trimming shortened V by 0 bases and J by 6 bases, and 7 bases separated the two germline ends. Germline CDR1 reads SEHNR; CDR2 reads FQNEAQ (reference sequence). The DNA of the CDR3 is TGTGCCAGCAGCTTAGCGCTGCGGGATACGCAGTATTTT. It codes for CASSLALRDTQYF.

A few counts support this clonotype. The V call is TRBV7-2, the J call TRBJ2-7; D ambiguous. V lost 0 bases and J 0 bases, leaving 9 bases between the germline ends. Looked up from germline, CDR1 is SGHTA and CDR2 is FQGNSA. This CDR3 is built from 15 residues. CDR3 DNA: TGTGCCAGCAGCTTAGCCCCGCACAGCTCCTACGAGCAGTACTTC. Translation gives CASSLAPHSSYEQYF.

This clonotype came up a few times. The chain couples TRBV3-1 to TRBJ2-1, with TRBD1 matching over 10 bases. The germline V gene has CDR1 LGHDT and CDR2 YNNKEL (reference sequence). This CDR3 spans 16 amino acids. The V segment lost 0 bases and the J segment 4 bases; nucleotides outside the gene matches: 3. This CDR3 is CASSQDPGQGYNEQFF. CDR3 DNA: TGTGCCAGCAGCCAAGATCCGGGACAGGGGTACAATGAGCAGTTCTTC.

This chain connects TRBV6-5 to TRBJ1-6, with a possible D match to TRBD1 (6 bases). Germline loops: CDR1 MNHEY, CDR2 SVGAGI. The CDR3 sequence is 15 residues long. V was trimmed by 5 bases and J by 7 bases, leaving 15 bases between them. CDR3: CASSARGTRNSPLHF. In nucleotides, the CDR3 is TGTGCCAGCAGTGCCCGGGGGACACGGAATTCACCCCTCCACTTT.

The chain carries TRBV7-8 and TRBJ2-1, with TRBD2 as a possible D gene (6 bases). Between the trimmed V and J ends, which lost 1 base and 8 bases, there was a span of 15 bases. The germline CDR1 and CDR2 sequences are SGHVS and FQNEAQ. The CDR3 loop spans 15 amino acids. The CDR3 coding sequence is TGTGCCAGCAGCTTAGTGGCCCACGGCGGGGATGAGCAGTTCTTC. This translates into CASSLVAHGGDEQFF.

This clonotype was observed a few times. V and J are TRBV2 and TRBJ2-1; 12 positions agree with TRBD1. Germline lookup yields CDR1 SNHLY and CDR2 FYNNEI. There are 15 residues in the CDR3. J gave up 10 bases and V 7 bases, and 11 bases lay outside the gene matches. The CDR3 loop reads CASKVQGTGGEEQFF. CDR3 sequence (DNA): TGTGCCAGCAAAGTGCAAGGGACAGGGGGCGAAGAGCAGTTCTTC. The variable domain in full, completed from reference TRBV2 and TRBJ2-1, reads EPEVTQTPSHQVTQMGQEVILRCVPISNHLYFYWYRQILGQKVEFLVSFYNNEISEKSEIFDDQFSVERPDGSNFTLKIRSTKLEDSAMYFCASKVQGTGGEEQFFGPGTRLTVL.

Ten or more counts support this clonotype. J is TRBJ2-5 and V is TRBV7-2, with a tentative D call TRBD1 (5 bases). The CDR3 length is 12 residues. Germline V gene data show CDR1 as SGHTA and CDR2 as FQGNSA. Trimming shortened V by 5 bases and J by 5 bases, and 9 bases separated the two germline ends. CDR3 DNA sequence: TGTGCCAGCAGCCCGCCAGGGGAGACCCAGTACTTC. The encoded protein is CASSPPGETQYF.

CDR3 nucleotide sequence: TGTGCCAGCAGACAGGGGGGAGAGCAGTTCTTC. Translating gives CASRQGGEQFF. The chain combines TRBV2 with TRBJ2-1, with 8 bases matching TRBD1. J lost 10 bases, V lost 6 bases, and 2 bases had no gene match. The CDR3 extends over 11 amino acids. Germline V gene data show CDR1 as SNHLY and CDR2 as FYNNEI.

J is TRBJ2-1 and V is TRBV29-1; a weak D match, TRBD1 (6 bases). Deletions cut 1 base from V and 7 bases from J, with 11 bases between. The CDR3 is 13 amino acids. The V gene's germline CDR1 is SQVTM and CDR2 ANQGSEA. CDR3 in amino acids: CSVEVGTPNEQFF. In nucleotides, the CDR3 is TGCAGCGTTGAAGTAGGGACACCGAATGAGCAGTTCTTC.